Detailed here is one TCR beta chain. Its antigen is as yet unknown. The sample belongs to a study of T cell responses to AZD1222 COVID-19 vaccine. Whole-study findings and limits: Among those given AZD1222, only 6 or 7 were seropositive at baseline. Once two AZD1222 doses were given, Spike-specific TCR breadth and depth went up. Variant regions that are unmutated are reportedly the target of nearly half of spike-specific TCRs.

The CDR3 is made up of 18 amino acids. Germline loops: CDR1 MDHEN, CDR2 SYDVKM. The V and J ends lost 6 bases and 0 bases, in that order; junction bases with no gene match: 8. Measured with immunoSEQ multiplex PCR; TCRdb has only the in-frame clones, and not every one. The sample records approximately 150,000 clones, 92% being singletons. The sample was peripheral blood, taken on day 0 of MenACWY control vaccination. V gene TRBV28 combines with J gene TRBJ2-6, with TRBD1 matching over 10 bases. The sequence was collected from an adult in good health. CDR3 residues: CASSPRGQGLSGANVLTF. The CDR3 DNA sequence: TGTGCCAGCAGCCCCCGGGGACAGGGGCTCTCTGGGGCCAACGTCCTGACTTTC.